What follows describes a single T cell receptor beta chain. The source of the sample is a study of T-cell reconstitution after alpha-beta-depleted transplantation in children. Unique molecular identifiers were used in preparing the TCRbeta library. Via MiXCR, TCRdb re-called the PCR reads, giving one row per CDR3 protein. The table shows about 400,000 distinct CDR3 sequences, with around 21% occurring only once. The specimen comprised PBMCs from the stem cell graft donor, sampled from the stem cell graft. The receptor was isolated from a human donor who donated a stem cell graft to a child with acute myeloid leukemia.

The CDR3 region has the DNA TGTGCCAGCAGCCAAGGCATACCAGCGGGAGACGGGGAGACCCAGTACTTC. Its protein product is CASSQGIPAGDGETQYF. This chain links TRBV4-2 with TRBJ2-5, with TRBD2 matching 8 bases. CDR1 and CDR2 (germline): LGHNA, YNFKEQ. The CDR3 is 17 amino acids. The trim removed 1 base at V and 5 bases at J, leaving 12 bases unmatched.